This T cell receptor beta chain was sequenced during a study of graft-versus-host responses after intestinal transplantation (TCRdb year 2021). Looking at the study overall: Recipients received multivisceral, liver-intestinal, or isolated intestinal transplants. A peak of at least 4% donor T cells among recipient peripheral blood mononuclear cells was the definition used for donor T cell macrochimerism. Alloreactive clones were identified by sequencing pre-transplant mixed lymphocyte reaction products and comparing these products with unstimulated pre-transplant donor and recipient T cells. A cohort of about 26 intestinal transplant recipients, including one retransplant, was enrolled, and a few patients lacking pretransplant specimens were excluded. All recipients received anti-thymocyte globulin induction followed by maintenance tacrolimus and steroids for about three years. Rather than being sequenced by the commercial service, samples from three later patients were sequenced in-house on an Illumina MiSeq and processed with MiXCR. Bulk TCR-beta CDR3 sequencing was used to track graft-versus-host and host-versus-graft alloreactive T cell clones in the graft, circulation and bone marrow after intestinal transplantation.

According to the germline V gene (reference sequence), CDR1 reads MNHNY and CDR2 reads SVGAGI. Inclusive of the bounding cysteine and phenylalanine, the CDR3 is 13 residues long. Of all the DNA, just the CDR3 is kept, 39 bases in frame from base 1. The V end loses 0 bases and the J end loses 4 bases, and a stretch of 4 bases separates them. A note on this clone: The antigen it binds to is not known. No clone much larger than this one lies a single base away; base qualities are absent.

The paper's findings and limits, for the study overall: In the allografts of patients with donor T cell macrochimerism, GvH to HvG T cell clonal ratios were high. Early after transplant, peak levels of circulating GvH clones were found to be associated with declines in HvG clones. The conclusions were limited by the relatively low number and heterogeneity of the intestinal transplant patients. GvH clones were detected in recipient bone marrow, and some of these GvH clones were observed earlier in ileal mucosa or blood, consistent with an intestinal mucosal origin.

The library was built by means of the immunoSEQ multiplex PCR assay. In most patients, genomic DNA was isolated using the Qiagen DNeasy Blood and Tissue Kit and sent frozen to Adaptive Biotechnologies for TCR sequencing. For most patients, high-throughput TCR-beta CDR3 sequencing of genomic DNA was performed by Adaptive Biotechnologies. The study's own analysis went as follows. TCR sequencing data for 18 patients were retrieved from Adaptive's ImmunoSEQ software; a few other patients were processed with MiXCR and VDJtools. CD4 versus CD8 sorting errors were corrected by removing sequences found in both subsets at a frequency ratio below 5:1. Because the origin of CDR3 nucleotide sequences shared between donor and recipient could not be assigned, those sequences were removed. Alloreactive clones required at least 2-fold expansion over unstimulated cells and minimum CFSE-low frequency of 0.002% (template counts) or 0.001% (read counts). Clones were considered mappable if detected in sequenced pre-transplant spleen, lymph node, or MLR CFSE-low populations of the donor or recipient. The cumulative frequency of alloreactive clones was calculated as a percentage of all sequences, weighted by copy number. TCRdb carries this immuneACCESS record with in-frame sequences only. Its versions omit some clonotypes, under half of them owing to an unresolved V gene in the studies checked, with the rest unexplained. From that table come the V and J calls and clone size; the DNA was used to work out D and trimming. The sample includes under 150,000 clones, with 90% observed a single time. Under 0.2% of the sample goes to the ten largest clones.

The sample's time point label is to be understood as: cells obtained before transplantation from donor or recipient. CD3+CD4+ and CD3+CD8+ populations were FACS-sorted from unstimulated pre-transplant donor and recipient cells taken from spleen or lymph nodes. Sample: unstimulated CD4+ T cells sorted from spleen or lymph node cells, taken before intestinal transplant. The sequence was obtained from a human donor who received an intestinal transplant. The V and J segments used are TRBV6-6 and TRBJ1-5; no D segment can be confidently identified. The DNA sequence is TGTGCCAGCAGTTACTCGAGTAATCAGCCCCAGCATTTT. The resulting protein is CASSYSSNQPQHF.